A single T cell receptor beta chain is shown here with its context. V lost 5 bases, J lost 2 bases, and 4 bases stayed unmatched. Germline V gene lookup returns CDR1 MNHNY and CDR2 SVGAGI (reference sequence). The CDR3 loop spans 16 amino acids. This entry is derived from a study of blood T cell repertoires in COVID-19. Study context: Samples taken during acute and convalescent COVID-19 were collected in the United States, Italy and Spain. T cells, B-cell-depleted T cells, or PBMCs provided the cDNA or gDNA that served as material.

Per the study methods: Estimated nucleated cell counts came from reference gene primer amplification. Libraries were prepared by immunoSEQ multiplex PCR; TCRdb keeps only in-frame clonotypes and omits some of them. V and J calls and clone size are copied from that table; D and trimming were computed from the DNA. The data show 45,000 to 65,000 clones, with approximately 82% seen just once and about 3.4% held by the top ten. This receptor was identified in a man in his sixties with acute or convalescent COVID-19. The chain employs TRBV6-6 and TRBJ1-6; 9 nucleotides match TRBD1. The source material was peripheral blood. The CDR3 nucleotides are TGTGCCAGCAGTGCGTGGACAGGGGCCTATAATTCACCCCTCCACTTT. This translates into CASSAWTGAYNSPLHF.